This TCR beta chain was sequenced in a study of blood T cell repertoires in COVID-19. Turning to the study itself: In each case, the material was cDNA or gDNA derived from T cells, B-cell-depleted T cells, or PBMCs.

This clone turned up a few times. In the study's own analysis: Reference gene primer amplification gave estimated nucleated cell counts. Libraries were prepared by immunoSEQ multiplex PCR; TCRdb keeps only in-frame clonotypes and omits some of them. V and J calls and clone size come straight from that table; D and trimming were deduced from the DNA. The data show 120,000 or so clones, 70% to 90% seen once. CDR3 length: 15 amino acids. The V gene end was trimmed by 2 bases and the J gene end by 10 bases; junction bases not matched to a gene: 8. From germline, CDR1 is SNHLY and CDR2 FYNNEI. The V gene is TRBV2, the J gene TRBJ1-5, with 10 bases aligning to TRBD1. This clonotype was sampled from a woman aged 55-70 years with acute or convalescent COVID-19. What was sequenced was peripheral blood. CDR3 nucleotide sequence: TGTGCCAGCAGTGAAACCGGGACAGGGGTTGAACCCCAGCATTTT. Its protein is CASSETGTGVEPQHF.